This T cell receptor beta chain was identified during a study of immune characterization of retroperitoneal liposarcoma. From the PCR reads, TCRdb called clonotypes with MiXCR, one entry per CDR3 protein. The data hold 10,000 to 12,000 distinct CDR3 sequences, with around 30% observed a single time. In this sample, this clonotype is medium-sized. This CDR3 region has 13 residues. With 1 base removed from V and 7 bases from J, the gap between germline ends came to 8 bases. CDR1 MNHNS and CDR2 SASEGT come from the germline V gene. The chain couples TRBV6-1 to TRBJ2-1, with a tentative D call TRBD1 (5 bases). The sequence was collected from a male donor with retroperitoneal liposarcoma. The sequencing sample was made of tumor tissue. The CDR3 region has the DNA TGTGCCAGCAGTGAAGGACAGTTAAATGAGCAGTTCTTC. Translating it yields CASSEGQLNEQFF.